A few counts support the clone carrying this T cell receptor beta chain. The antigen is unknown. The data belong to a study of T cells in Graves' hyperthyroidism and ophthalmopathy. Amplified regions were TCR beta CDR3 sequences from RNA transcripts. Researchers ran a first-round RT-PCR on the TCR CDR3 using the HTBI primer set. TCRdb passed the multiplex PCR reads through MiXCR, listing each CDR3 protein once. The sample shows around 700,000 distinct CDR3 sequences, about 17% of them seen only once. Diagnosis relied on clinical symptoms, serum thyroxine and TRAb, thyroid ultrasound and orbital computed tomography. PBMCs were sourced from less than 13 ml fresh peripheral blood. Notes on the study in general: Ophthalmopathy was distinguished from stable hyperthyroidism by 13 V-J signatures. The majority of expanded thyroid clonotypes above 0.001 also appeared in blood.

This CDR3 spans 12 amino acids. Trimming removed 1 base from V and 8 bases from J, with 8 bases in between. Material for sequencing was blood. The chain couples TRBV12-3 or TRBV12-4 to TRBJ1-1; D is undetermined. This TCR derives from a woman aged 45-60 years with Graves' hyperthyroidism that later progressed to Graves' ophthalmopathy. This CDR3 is CASSLGTEEAFF. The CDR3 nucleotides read TGTGCCAGCAGTTTAGGAACAGAAGAAGCTTTCTTT.